This TCR beta chain was recorded in a study of blood T cells in healthy people across ages. The study's findings and limits: Since the PBMCs were unsorted, naive and antigen-experienced cells could not be conclusively compared. A greater number of naive CD4+ cells and higher diversity distinguished long-lived donors from aged donors.

In regard to this clonotype: Its antigen is as yet unknown.

Primed by a sample-barcoded 5' primer and a J-beta primer mix, a second PCR proceeded for about 7 to 11 cycles. In TCRdb, the 5' RACE reads were re-called with MiXCR into one record per CDR3 protein. The table has about 830,000 distinct CDR3 sequences, around two thirds seen once; the top ten hold about 27%. V lost 5 bases, J lost 2 bases, and 8 bases stayed unmatched. The CDR3 consists of 15 residues. The germline V gene has CDR1 MNHEY and CDR2 SVGEGT. They isolated at least 6 million PBMCs from each sample. This sequence was found in a young man in good health. The chain combines TRBV6-2 or TRBV6-3 with TRBJ1-1, with 7 bases identical to TRBD1. Sample: blood. The CDR3 sequence is CASSRTRQGNTEAFF. Here the CDR3 DNA reads TGTGCCAGCAGTCGAACCCGACAGGGCAACACTGAAGCTTTCTTT.